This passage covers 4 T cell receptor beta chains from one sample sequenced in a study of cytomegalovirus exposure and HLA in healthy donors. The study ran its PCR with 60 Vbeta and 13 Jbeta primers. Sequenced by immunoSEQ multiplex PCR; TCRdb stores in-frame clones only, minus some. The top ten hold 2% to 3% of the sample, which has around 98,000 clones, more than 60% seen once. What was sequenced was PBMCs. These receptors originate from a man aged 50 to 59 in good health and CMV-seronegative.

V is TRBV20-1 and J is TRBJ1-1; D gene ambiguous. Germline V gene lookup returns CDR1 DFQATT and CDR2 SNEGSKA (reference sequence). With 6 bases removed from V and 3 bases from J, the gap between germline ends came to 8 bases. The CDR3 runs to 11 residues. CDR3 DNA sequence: TGCAGTGCCAGTCAGTACACTGAAGCTTTCTTT. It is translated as CSASQYTEAFF.

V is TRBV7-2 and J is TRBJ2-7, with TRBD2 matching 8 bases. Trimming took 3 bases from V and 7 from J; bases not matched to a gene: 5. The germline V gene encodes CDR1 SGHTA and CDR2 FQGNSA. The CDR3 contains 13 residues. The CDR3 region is CASSFKGLDEQYF. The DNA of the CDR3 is TGTGCCAGCAGCTTTAAGGGACTAGATGAGCAGTACTTC.

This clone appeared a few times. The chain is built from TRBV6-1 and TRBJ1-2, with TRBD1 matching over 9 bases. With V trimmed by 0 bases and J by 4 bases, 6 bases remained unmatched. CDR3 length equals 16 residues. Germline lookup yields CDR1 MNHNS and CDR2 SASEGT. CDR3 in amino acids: CASSEAWDREIYGYTF. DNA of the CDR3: TGTGCCAGCAGTGAAGCGTGGGACAGGGAAATCTATGGCTACACCTTC.

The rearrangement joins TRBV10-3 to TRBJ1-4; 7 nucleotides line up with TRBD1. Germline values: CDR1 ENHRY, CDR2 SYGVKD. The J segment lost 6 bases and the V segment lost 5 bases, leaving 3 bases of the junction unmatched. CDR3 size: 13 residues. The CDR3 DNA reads TGTGCCATCAGTCGACAGGGCGATGAAAAACTGTTTTTT. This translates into CAISRQGDEKLFF.